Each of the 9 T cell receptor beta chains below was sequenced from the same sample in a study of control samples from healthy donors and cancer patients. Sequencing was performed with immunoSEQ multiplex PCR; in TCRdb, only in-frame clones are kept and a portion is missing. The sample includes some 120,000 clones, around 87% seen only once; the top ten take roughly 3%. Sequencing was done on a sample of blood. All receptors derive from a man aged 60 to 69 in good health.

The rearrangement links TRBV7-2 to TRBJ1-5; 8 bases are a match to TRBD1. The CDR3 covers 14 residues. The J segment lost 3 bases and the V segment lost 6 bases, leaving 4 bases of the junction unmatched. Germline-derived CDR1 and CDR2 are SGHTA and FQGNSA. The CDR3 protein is CASSRQGANQPQHF. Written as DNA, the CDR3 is TGTGCCAGCAGTAGGCAGGGGGCCAATCAGCCCCAGCATTTT.

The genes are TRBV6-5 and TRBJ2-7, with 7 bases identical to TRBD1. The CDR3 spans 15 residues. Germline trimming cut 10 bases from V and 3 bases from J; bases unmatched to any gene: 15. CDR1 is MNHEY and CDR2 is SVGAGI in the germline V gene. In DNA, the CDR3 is TGTGCCACCATGACCCTGACAGGGATTGGCTACGAGCAGTACTTC. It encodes CATMTLTGIGYEQYF.

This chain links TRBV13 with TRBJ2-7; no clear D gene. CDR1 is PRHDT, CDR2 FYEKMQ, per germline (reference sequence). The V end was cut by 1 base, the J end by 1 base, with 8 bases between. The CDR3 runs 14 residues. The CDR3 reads CASSLVGSSYEQYF. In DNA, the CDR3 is TGTGCCAGCAGCTTAGTGGGCAGTTCCTACGAGCAGTACTTC.

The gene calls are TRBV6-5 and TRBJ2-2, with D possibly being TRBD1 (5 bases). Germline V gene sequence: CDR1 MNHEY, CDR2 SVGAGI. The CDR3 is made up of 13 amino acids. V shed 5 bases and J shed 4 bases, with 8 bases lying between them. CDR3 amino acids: CASSRQFTGELFF. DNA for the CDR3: TGTGCCAGCAGTAGACAGTTCACCGGGGAGCTGTTTTTT.

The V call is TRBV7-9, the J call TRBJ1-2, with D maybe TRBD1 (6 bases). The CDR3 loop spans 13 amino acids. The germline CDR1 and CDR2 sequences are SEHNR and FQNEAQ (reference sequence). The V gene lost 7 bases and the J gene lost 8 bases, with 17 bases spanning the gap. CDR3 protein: CASNDVGGGGYTF. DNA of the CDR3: TGTGCCAGCAACGACGTGGGGGGCGGCGGCTACACCTTC.

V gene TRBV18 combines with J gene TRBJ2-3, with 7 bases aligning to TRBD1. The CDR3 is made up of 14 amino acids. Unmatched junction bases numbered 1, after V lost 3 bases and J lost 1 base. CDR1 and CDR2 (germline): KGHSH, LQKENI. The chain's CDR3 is CASSPGTGTDTQYF. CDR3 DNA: TGTGCCAGCTCACCGGGGACAGGCACAGATACGCAGTATTTT.

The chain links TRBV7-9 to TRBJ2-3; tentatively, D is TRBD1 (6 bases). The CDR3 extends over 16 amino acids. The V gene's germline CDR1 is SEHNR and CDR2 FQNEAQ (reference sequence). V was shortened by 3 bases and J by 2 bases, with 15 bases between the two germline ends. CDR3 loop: CASSFLQGENTDTQYF. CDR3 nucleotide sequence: TGTGCCAGCAGCTTCTTACAGGGAGAGAACACAGATACGCAGTATTTT.

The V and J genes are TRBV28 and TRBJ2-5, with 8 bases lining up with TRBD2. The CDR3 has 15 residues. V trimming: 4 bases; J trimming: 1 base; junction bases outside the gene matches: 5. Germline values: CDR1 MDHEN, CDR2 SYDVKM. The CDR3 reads CASSSSAGAQETQYF. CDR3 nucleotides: TGTGCCAGCAGTTCTTCAGCGGGGGCCCAAGAGACCCAGTACTTC.

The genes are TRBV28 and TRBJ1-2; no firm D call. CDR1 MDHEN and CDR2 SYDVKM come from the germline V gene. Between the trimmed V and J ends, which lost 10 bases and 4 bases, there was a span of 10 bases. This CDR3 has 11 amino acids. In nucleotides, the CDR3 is TGTGCCACCACGCTCGGCTATGGCTACACCTTC. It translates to CATTLGYGYTF.